Listed here is a single TCR beta chain. The CDR3 is 15 residues long. Germline CDR1 and CDR2: SNHLY and FYNNEI. Trimming removed 7 bases from V and 1 base from J, with 16 bases in between. In the authors' methods: Nucleated cell counts were estimated from reference gene primer amplification. TCRdb's table, derived via immunoSEQ multiplex PCR, lists solely in-frame clones and lacks some. V, J and clone size reflect that table, while D and trimming were determined from the DNA. Seen here are around 67,000 clones, about 80% observed once, and the top ten hold roughly 36%. This record comes from a study of blood T cell repertoires in COVID-19.

Sequences were obtained from peripheral blood. This TCR was sampled from a woman aged 70-85 years with acute or convalescent COVID-19. The chain couples TRBV2 to TRBJ1-1, with unresolved D. The DNA for the CDR3 is TGTGCCAGCACCCAAGAATCGGGTTCGAACACTGAAGCTTTCTTT. Its translation is CASTQESGSNTEAFF.